This TCR beta chain was documented in a study of T cells in Graves' hyperthyroidism and ophthalmopathy. Study-level points and caveats: In the analysis, a 13 V-J model separated ophthalmopathy from stable hyperthyroidism. Most thyroid-expanded clonotypes above 0.001 were also found in blood. Model-based prediction identified ophthalmopathy a median about 6.8 months prior to its onset.

Amplified TCR beta CDR3 regions came from RNA transcripts. Carried out on the TCR CDR3, a first-round RT-PCR used the HTBI primer set. Each CDR3 protein gets one entry after TCRdb re-called the multiplex PCR reads with MiXCR. This sample has 600,000 to 700,000 distinct CDR3 sequences; 40% to 55% occur once, and the top ten carry 7% to 7.5%. In regard to this clonotype: Its cognate antigen is unknown.

Sequenced sample: peripheral blood or thyroid tissue (not recorded which). The clonotype was recovered from an adult man with Graves' disease, either hyperthyroidism or ophthalmopathy (not recorded which).

CDR3: CASSSAPYGYTF. CDR3 coding DNA: TGTGCCAGCAGTTCGGCACCATATGGCTACACCTTC. This chain links TRBV6-5 with TRBJ1-2; D uncertain. The CDR3 runs 12 residues. Per the germline V gene, CDR1 is MNHEY and CDR2 is SVGAGI. With 4 bases removed from V and 5 bases from J, the gap between germline ends came to 8 bases.